This T cell receptor beta chain emerged from a study of T cell clonality in common variable immunodeficiency. The CDR3 runs 14 residues. The germline V gene encodes CDR1 SGHVS and CDR2 FNYEAQ. Comment on this clone: It may be a read error: a sequence one base away is much more abundant. The read terminates 3 residues ahead of where the CDR3 ends, so the germline J gene completes it. This same CDR3 is encoded by further DNA sequences in the sample.

Patients and controls were mostly of Caucasian heritage. Some clones are missing from TCRdb's copy, which holds only in-frame ones; the method was immunoSEQ multiplex PCR. This sample has about 32,000 clones, each found more than once. The chain couples TRBV7-6 to TRBJ1-3; weak D call: TRBD1 (5 bases). Material for sequencing was peripheral blood mononuclear cells. The clonotype originates from a person aged 18 to 70 in good health. The CDR3 is CASRLGGAGNTIYF. The CDR3 DNA, read in part, is TGTGCCAGCCGTCTTGGAGGGGCTGGAAACACG.